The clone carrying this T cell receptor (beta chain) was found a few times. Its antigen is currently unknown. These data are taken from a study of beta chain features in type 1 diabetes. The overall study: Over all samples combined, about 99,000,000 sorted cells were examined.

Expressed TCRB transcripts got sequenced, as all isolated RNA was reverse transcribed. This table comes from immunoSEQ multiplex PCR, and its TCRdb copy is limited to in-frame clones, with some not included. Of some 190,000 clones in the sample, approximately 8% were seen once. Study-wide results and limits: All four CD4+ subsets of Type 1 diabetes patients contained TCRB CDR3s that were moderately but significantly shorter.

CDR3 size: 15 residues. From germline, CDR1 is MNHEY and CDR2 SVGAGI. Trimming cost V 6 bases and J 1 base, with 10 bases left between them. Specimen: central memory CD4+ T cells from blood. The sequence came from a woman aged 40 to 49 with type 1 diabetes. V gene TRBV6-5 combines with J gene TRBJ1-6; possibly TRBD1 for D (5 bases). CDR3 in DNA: TGTGCCAGCAGCTTCCAGGGATCCTATAATTCACCCCTCCACTTT. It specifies CASSFQGSYNSPLHF.